This TCR beta chain appears in the sequencing data of a study of T cells in Graves' hyperthyroidism and ophthalmopathy. Across the study: Specimen type is peripheral blood, collected at initial diagnosis prior to any treatment.

Germline V gives CDR1 DFQATT, CDR2 SNEGSKA (reference sequence). This CDR3 has 15 amino acids. V dropped 0 bases and J dropped 2; count of bases not matched to a gene: 7. Hyperthyroidism was newly diagnosed in patients aged 18 to 65 (duration under 2 months). This clonotype has ten or more counts. Its antigen is not identified. General study findings and limits: From stable hyperthyroidism, ophthalmopathy was separated by a 13 V-J model.

TCR beta CDR3 sequences were amplified from RNA transcripts. First-round RT-PCR targeting the TCR CDR3 was performed with the HTBI primer set. A single record per CDR3 protein comes from TCRdb applying MiXCR to the multiplex PCR reads. The repertoire holds hundreds of thousands of distinct CDR3 sequences, with 16% as singletons. This receptor was obtained from a woman aged 18-29 years with Graves' hyperthyroidism. The material sequenced was blood. The chain uses TRBV20-1 and TRBJ2-7, with 7 bases aligning to TRBD1. CDR3 sequence reads: CSARDSRDSPYEQYF. CDR3 coding DNA: TGCAGTGCTAGAGATAGTCGGGACAGTCCCTACGAGCAGTACTTC.